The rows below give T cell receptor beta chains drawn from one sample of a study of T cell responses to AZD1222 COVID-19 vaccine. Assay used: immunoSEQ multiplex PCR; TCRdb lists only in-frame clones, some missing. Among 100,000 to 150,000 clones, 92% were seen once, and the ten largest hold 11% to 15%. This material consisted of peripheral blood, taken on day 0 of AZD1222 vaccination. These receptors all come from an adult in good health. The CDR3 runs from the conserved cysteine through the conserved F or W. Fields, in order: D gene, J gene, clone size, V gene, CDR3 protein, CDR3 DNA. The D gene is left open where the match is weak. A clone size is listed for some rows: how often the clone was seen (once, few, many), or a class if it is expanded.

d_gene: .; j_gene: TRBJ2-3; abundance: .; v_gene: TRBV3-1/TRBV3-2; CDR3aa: CASSQPGQSTDTQYF; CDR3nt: TGTGCCAGCAGCCAACCCGGACAGTCCACAGATACGCAGTATTTT
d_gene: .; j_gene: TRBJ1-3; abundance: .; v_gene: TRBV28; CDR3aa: CAGTTGSAGNTIYF; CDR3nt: TGTGCCGGGACAACAGGGTCAGCTGGAAACACCATATATTTT
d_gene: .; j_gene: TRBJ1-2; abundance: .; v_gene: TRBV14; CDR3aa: CASSPGGESTF; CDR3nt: TGTGCCAGCAGCCCCGGAGGGGAGTCTACCTTC
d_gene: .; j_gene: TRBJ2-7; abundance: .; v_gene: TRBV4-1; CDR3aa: CASSQEWDSGGREQYF; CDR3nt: TGCGCCAGCAGCCAAGAGTGGGATAGCGGCGGGCGCGAGCAGTACTTC
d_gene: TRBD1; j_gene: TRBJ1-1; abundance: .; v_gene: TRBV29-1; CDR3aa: CSVTLQGGTEAFF; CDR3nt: TGCAGCGTGACTCTTCAGGGGGGCACTGAAGCTTTCTTT
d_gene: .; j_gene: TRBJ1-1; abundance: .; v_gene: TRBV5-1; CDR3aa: CASSPDTASNTEAFF; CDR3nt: TGCGCCAGCAGCCCGGACACCGCGTCGAACACTGAAGCTTTCTTT
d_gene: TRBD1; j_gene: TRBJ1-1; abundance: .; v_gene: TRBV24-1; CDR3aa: CATSDPGQGSTEAFF; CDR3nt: TGTGCCACCAGTGACCCCGGACAGGGGAGTACTGAAGCTTTCTTT
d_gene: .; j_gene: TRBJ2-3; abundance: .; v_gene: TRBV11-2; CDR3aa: CASSPHDSTDTQYF; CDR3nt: TGTGCCAGCAGCCCCCATGACAGCACAGATACGCAGTATTTT
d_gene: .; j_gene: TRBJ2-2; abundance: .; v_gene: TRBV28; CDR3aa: CASSLRGLGPGTGELFF; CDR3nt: TGTGCCAGCAGTTTAAGAGGCCTGGGTCCGGGCACCGGGGAGCTGTTTTTT
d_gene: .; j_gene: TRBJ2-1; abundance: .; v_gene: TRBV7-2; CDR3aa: CASSVDYATFNEQFF; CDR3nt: TGTGCCAGCAGCGTAGACTACGCCACCTTCAATGAGCAGTTCTTC
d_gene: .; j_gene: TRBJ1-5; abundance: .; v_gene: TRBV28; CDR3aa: CASSLPDLGNQPQHF; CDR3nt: TGTGCCAGCAGTCTCCCCGACCTGGGCAATCAGCCCCAGCATTTT
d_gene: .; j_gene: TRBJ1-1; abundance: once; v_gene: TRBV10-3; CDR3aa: CAIRDREDGTEAFF; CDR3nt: TGTGCCATCAGAGATAGGGAAGATGGAACTGAAGCTTTCTTT
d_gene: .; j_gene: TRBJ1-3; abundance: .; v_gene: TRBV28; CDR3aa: CASSWTASYSGNTIYF; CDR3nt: TGTGCCAGCAGTTGGACAGCTAGCTACTCTGGAAACACCATATATTTT
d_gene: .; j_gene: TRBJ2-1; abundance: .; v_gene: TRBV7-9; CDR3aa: CASRIGYNEQFF; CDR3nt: TGTGCCAGCCGCATTGGATACAATGAGCAGTTCTTC
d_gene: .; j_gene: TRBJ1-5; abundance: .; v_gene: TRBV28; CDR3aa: CASSGRERNNQPQHF; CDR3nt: TGTGCCAGCAGCGGCAGGGAAAGAAACAATCAGCCCCAGCATTTT
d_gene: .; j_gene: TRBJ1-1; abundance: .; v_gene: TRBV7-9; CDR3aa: CASSLSANTEAFF; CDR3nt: TGTGCCAGCAGCTTAAGTGCTAACACTGAAGCTTTCTTT
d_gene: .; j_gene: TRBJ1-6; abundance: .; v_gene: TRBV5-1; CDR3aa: CASKLWGGTYNSPLHF; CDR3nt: TGCGCCAGCAAGTTGTGGGGGGGTACCTATAATTCACCCCTCCACTTT
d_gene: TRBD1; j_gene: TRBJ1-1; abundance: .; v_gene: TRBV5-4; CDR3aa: CASSLPLQGAITEAFF; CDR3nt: TGTGCCAGCAGCCTACCATTACAGGGGGCCATCACTGAAGCTTTCTTT
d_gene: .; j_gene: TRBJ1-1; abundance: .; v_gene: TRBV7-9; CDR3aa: CASSPLGGHNTEAFF; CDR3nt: TGTGCCAGCAGCCCCCTGGGGGGTCACAACACTGAAGCTTTCTTT
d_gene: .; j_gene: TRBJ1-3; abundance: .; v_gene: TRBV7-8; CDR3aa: CASSLVALLSSGNTIYF; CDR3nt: TGTGCCAGCAGCTTAGTAGCCCTATTGAGCTCTGGAAACACCATATATTTT
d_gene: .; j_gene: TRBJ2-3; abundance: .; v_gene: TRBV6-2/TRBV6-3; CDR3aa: CASSYVGQGGDTQYF; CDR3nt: TGTGCCAGCAGTTACGTAGGTCAGGGTGGAGATACGCAGTATTTT
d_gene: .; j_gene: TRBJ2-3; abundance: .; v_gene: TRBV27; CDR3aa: CASSLTLGSTDTQYF; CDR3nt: TGTGCCAGCAGTTTAACCCTGGGGTCGACAGATACGCAGTATTTT
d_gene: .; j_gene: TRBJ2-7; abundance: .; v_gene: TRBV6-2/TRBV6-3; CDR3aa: CASSRRVEQYF; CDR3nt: TGTGCCAGCAGCCGACGGGTCGAGCAGTACTTC
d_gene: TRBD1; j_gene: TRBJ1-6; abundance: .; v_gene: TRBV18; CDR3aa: CASSPIQGRNSPLHF; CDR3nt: TGTGCCAGCTCACCAATACAGGGGCGTAATTCACCCCTCCACTTT
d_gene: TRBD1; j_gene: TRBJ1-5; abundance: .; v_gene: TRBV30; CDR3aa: CAWETGHNQPQHF; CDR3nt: TGTGCCTGGGAGACAGGGCATAATCAGCCCCAGCATTTT
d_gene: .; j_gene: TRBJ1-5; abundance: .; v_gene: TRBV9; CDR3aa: CASSVGGLNQPQHF; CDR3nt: TGTGCCAGCAGCGTAGGAGGGCTAAATCAGCCCCAGCATTTT
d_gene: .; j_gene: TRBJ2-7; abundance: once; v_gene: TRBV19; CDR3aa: CASSIDFLGEQYF; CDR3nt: TGTGCCAGTAGTATAGATTTTCTTGGCGAGCAGTACTTC
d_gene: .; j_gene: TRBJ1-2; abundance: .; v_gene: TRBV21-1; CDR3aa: CARGRDRARYGYTF; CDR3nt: TGTGCCAGAGGCCGGGACAGGGCCCGCTATGGCTACACCTTC
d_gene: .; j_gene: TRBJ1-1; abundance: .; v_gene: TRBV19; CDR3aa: CASTDSLNTEAFF; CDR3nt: TGTGCCAGTACCGACAGCCTCAACACTGAAGCTTTCTTT
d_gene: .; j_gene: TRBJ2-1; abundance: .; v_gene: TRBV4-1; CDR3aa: CASSQDRLEQFF; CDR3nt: TGCGCCAGCAGCCAAGATCGACTTGAGCAGTTCTTC
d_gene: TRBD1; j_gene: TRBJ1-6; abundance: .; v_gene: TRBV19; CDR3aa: CASSITSQTGNSPLHF; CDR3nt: TGTGCCAGTAGTATAACCTCCCAGACAGGGAATTCACCCCTCCACTTT
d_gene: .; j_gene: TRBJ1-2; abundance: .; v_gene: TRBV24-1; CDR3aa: CATSDGDRNYGYTF; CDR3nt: TGTGCCACCAGTGACGGTGACAGGAACTATGGCTACACCTTC
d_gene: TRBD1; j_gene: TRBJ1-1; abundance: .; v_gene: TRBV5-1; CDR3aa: CASSPRQGGSTEAFF; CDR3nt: TGCGCCAGCAGCCCCCGACAGGGGGGGAGCACTGAAGCTTTCTTT
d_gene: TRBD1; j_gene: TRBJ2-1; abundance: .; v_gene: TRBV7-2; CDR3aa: CASSSGTGKYNEQFF; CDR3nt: TGTGCCAGCAGCTCCGGGACAGGGAAATACAATGAGCAGTTCTTC
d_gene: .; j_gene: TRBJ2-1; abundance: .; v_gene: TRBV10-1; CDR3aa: CASSGNEQFF; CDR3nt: TGCGCCAGCAGTGGCAATGAGCAGTTCTTC
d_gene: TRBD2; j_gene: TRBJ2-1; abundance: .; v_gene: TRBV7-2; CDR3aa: CASSFTSGGNNEQFF; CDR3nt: TGTGCCAGCAGCTTCACTAGCGGGGGAAACAATGAGCAGTTCTTC
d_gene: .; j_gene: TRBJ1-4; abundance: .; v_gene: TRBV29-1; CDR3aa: CSVPTGGDNEKLFF; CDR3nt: TGCAGCGTTCCCACGGGGGGAGATAATGAAAAACTGTTTTTT
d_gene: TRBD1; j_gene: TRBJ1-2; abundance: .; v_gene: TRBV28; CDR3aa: CASSLFGDSYGYTF; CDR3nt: TGTGCCAGCAGTTTATTTGGGGACAGCTATGGCTACACCTTC
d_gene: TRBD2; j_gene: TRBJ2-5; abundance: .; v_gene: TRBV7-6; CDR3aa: CASSLHGGEGQTQYF; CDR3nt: TGTGCCAGCAGCTTACATGGGGGGGAAGGCCAGACCCAGTACTTC
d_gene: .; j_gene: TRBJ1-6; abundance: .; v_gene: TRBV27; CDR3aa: CASSSIPGARFNNSPLHF; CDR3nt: TGTGCCAGCAGCTCAATCCCAGGGGCGCGCTTTAATAATTCACCCCTCCACTTT
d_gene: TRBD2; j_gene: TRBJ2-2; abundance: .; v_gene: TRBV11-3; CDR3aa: CASSPAGLAGPRNTGELFF; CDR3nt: TGTGCCAGCAGCCCCGCAGGACTAGCGGGGCCGAGGAACACCGGGGAGCTGTTTTTT
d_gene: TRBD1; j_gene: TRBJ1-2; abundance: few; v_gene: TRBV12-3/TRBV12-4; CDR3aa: CASSQTGTGGKF; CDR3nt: TGTGCCAGCAGTCAGACCGGGACAGGGGGGAAGTTC
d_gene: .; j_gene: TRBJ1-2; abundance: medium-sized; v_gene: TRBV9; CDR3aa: CASSARGGYTF; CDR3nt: TGTGCCAGCAGCGCCCGGGGGGGCTACACCTTC
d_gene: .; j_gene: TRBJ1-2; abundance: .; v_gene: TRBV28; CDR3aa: CASSQRGRDGYTF; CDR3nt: TGTGCCAGCAGTCAAAGGGGGAGGGATGGCTACACCTTC
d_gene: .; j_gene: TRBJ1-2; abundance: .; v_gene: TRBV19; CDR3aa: CASSLGSHYGYTF; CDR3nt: TGTGCCAGTAGTCTCGGCAGCCACTATGGCTACACCTTC
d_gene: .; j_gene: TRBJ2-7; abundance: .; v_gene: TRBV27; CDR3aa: CASSLTPFSEQYF; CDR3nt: TGTGCCAGCAGTTTAACCCCCTTTTCTGAGCAGTACTTC